These 27 T cell receptor beta chains share one sample of origin, sequenced in a study of cytomegalovirus exposure and HLA in healthy donors (dated by TCRdb to the late 2010s). The library was made by the immunoSEQ multiplex PCR assay. Here the immuneACCESS table is served through TCRdb, limited to in-frame sequences with V and J called. Missing clones are a known gap in these copies; in checked studies unresolved V genes cover under half, and the rest lacks a known reason. In this sample the table shows about 130,000 clones, 85% to 90% of which occur a single time. The top ten hold 1% to 1.5% of the sample. Material for sequencing was PBMCs. The receptor source for this set is a woman aged 18-29 years in good health and CMV-seronegative.

This chain links TRBV7-8 with TRBJ1-2, with TRBD1 as a possible D gene (5 bases). Trimming removed 3 bases from V and 1 base from J, with 24 bases in between. This CDR3 comprises 19 residues. The germline CDR1 and CDR2 sequences are SGHVS and FQNEAQ. The CDR3 sequence is CASSFSQGDPDISNYGYTF. Written as DNA, the CDR3 is TGTGCCAGCAGCTTTTCCCAAGGCGATCCGGACATCAGTAACTATGGCTACACCTTC.

The chain uses TRBV2 and TRBJ1-6; the D gene is possibly TRBD1 (5 bases). This CDR3 contains 15 residues. In germline, CDR1 is SNHLY, CDR2 FYNNEI. Trimming removed 1 base from V and 9 bases from J, with 13 bases in between. Here the CDR3 DNA reads TGTGCCAGCAGTGAAGGGTGGGGCAGACTTTCACCCCTCCACTTT. This encodes CASSEGWGRLSPLHF.

The rearrangement links TRBV2 to TRBJ1-2; TRBD1 agrees at 7 bases. The V gene end was trimmed by 4 bases and the J gene end by 7 bases; junction bases not matched to a gene: 6. Germline CDR1 SNHLY, CDR2 FYNNEI. There are 13 residues in the CDR3. The CDR3 DNA reads TGTGCCAGCAGTGTAGGACAGGTTCGTGGCTACACCTTC. It codes for CASSVGQVRGYTF.

The chain links TRBV27 to TRBJ1-2; TRBD1 agrees at 8 bases. V was clipped by 6 bases and J by 4 bases; unmatched bases: 13. This CDR3 region has 16 residues. Germline V gives CDR1 MNHEY, CDR2 SMNVEV (reference sequence). CDR3 sequence reads: CASSSTGTGFLYGYTF. The CDR3, as DNA: TGTGCCAGCAGCTCGACCGGGACAGGCTTCCTCTATGGCTACACCTTC.

This clone was picked up a small number of times. This chain uses TRBV4-1 with TRBJ2-7; a possible D gene is TRBD1 (7 bases). The CDR3 has 15 residues. The V gene lost 1 base and the J gene lost 3 bases, with 13 bases spanning the gap. Germline V gives CDR1 MGHRA, CDR2 YSYEKL. CDR3 sequence (DNA): TGCGCCAGCAGCCAAGGACAGGGAGGCTTCTACGAGCAGTACTTC. Amino acid sequence: CASSQGQGGFYEQYF.

The chain couples TRBV11-2 to TRBJ1-4; 8 bases match TRBD1. This CDR3 contains 15 residues. The germline V gene has CDR1 SGHAT and CDR2 FQNNGV. Trimming took 5 bases from V and 0 from J; bases not matched to a gene: 2. The CDR3 DNA reads TGTGCCAGCAGCAGGGGACAGGCAACTAATGAAAAACTGTTTTTT. Its translation is CASSRGQATNEKLFF.

The V and J genes are TRBV7-3 and TRBJ2-7; TRBD2 matches 16 bases. After removal of 2 bases from V and 9 bases from J, the junction contained 10 bases not matched to a gene. Germline CDR1 reads SGHTA; CDR2 reads FQGTGA. The CDR3 length is 17 residues. The CDR3 reads CASSLALGTSGGAGQYF. For the CDR3, the DNA is TGTGCCAGCAGCTTAGCTTTAGGGACTAGCGGGGGGGCCGGGCAGTACTTC.

As DNA, the CDR3 is TGCGCCAGCAGCTTGGAAGGCGGGGGGGCTGGTGAGACCCAGTACTTC. Amino acids: CASSLEGGGAGETQYF. This sequence joins TRBV5-1 and TRBJ2-5, with 9 bases fitting TRBD2. The ends lost 0 bases at V and 5 bases at J; junction bases unmatched: 8. Germline CDR1 reads SGHRS; CDR2 reads YFSETQ. The CDR3 sequence is 16 residues long.

The chain recombines TRBV18 with TRBJ2-7; 8 positions match TRBD1. This CDR3 spans 15 amino acids. Germline CDR1 KGHSH, CDR2 LQKENI. Trimming cost V 2 bases and J 6 bases; bases outside gene matches: 9. Here the CDR3 DNA reads TGTGCCAGCTCACCATTTTCAGACAGGGGATTCGAGCAGTACTTC. Its translation is CASSPFSDRGFEQYF.

The chain employs TRBV29-1 and TRBJ2-3; TRBD2 aligns across 8 bases. The CDR3 sequence is 14 residues long. Germline values: CDR1 SQVTM, CDR2 ANQGSEA. J lost 1 base, V lost 3 bases, and 3 bases had no gene match. The DNA for the CDR3 is TGCAGCGTTGACTGGCGGGGGGGCACAGATACGCAGTATTTT. It encodes CSVDWRGGTDTQYF.

The rearrangement uses TRBV9 and TRBJ2-1; the match to TRBD1 covers 8 bases. The CDR3 totals 12 residues. Germline assignment: CDR1 SGDLS and CDR2 YYNGEE. Trimming cost V 3 bases and J 12 bases; bases outside gene matches: 5. CDR3 amino acids: CASSGSGGVQFF. The CDR3 DNA follows: TGTGCCAGCAGCGGATCAGGGGGCGTGCAGTTCTTC.

The rearrangement joins TRBV2 to TRBJ1-5; the D is unclear. CDR3 length: 14 residues. Trimming took off 3 bases at V and 6 bases at J, with 12 bases between the two ends. The germline V gene has CDR1 SNHLY and CDR2 FYNNEI. The CDR3 reads CASSEWAEGQPQHF. The CDR3 coding sequence is TGTGCCAGCAGTGAGTGGGCTGAGGGTCAGCCCCAGCATTTT.

The chain joins TRBV18 to TRBJ2-6; the D gene is possibly TRBD2 (7 bases). V was pared by 3 bases and J by 0 bases, with 15 bases between. Germline CDR1 is KGHSH and CDR2 is LQKENI. This CDR3 comprises 18 residues. In DNA form, the CDR3 reads TGTGCCAGCTCACCGGTCGGGGGGCGAAACTCTGGGGCCAACGTCCTGACTTTC. As protein: CASSPVGGRNSGANVLTF.

The chain links TRBV5-1 to TRBJ1-4; D might be TRBD1 (5 bases). The CDR3 sequence is 14 residues long. Trimming shortened V by 4 bases and J by 6 bases, and 13 bases separated the two germline ends. In germline, CDR1 is SGHRS, CDR2 YFSETQ. The CDR3 reads CASSLGGDYEKLFF. CDR3 nucleotides: TGCGCCAGCAGCCTTGGAGGGGACTATGAAAAACTGTTTTTT. The complete variable domain, with remaining parts taken from reference TRBV5-1 and TRBJ1-4, reads KAGVTQTPRYLIKTRGQQVTLSCSPISGHRSVSWYQQTPGQGLQFLFEYFSETQRNKGNFPGRFSGRQFSNSRSEMNVSTLELGDSALYLCASSLGGDYEKLFFGSGTQLSVL.

The gene calls are TRBV29-1 and TRBJ1-2, with a weak D call TRBD1 (6 bases). The CDR3 covers 12 residues. Germline loops: CDR1 SQVTM, CDR2 ANQGSEA. Trimming stripped 3 bases from V and 3 bases from J, with 8 bases between. CDR3 sequence: CSVDRGYYGYTF. As DNA, the CDR3 is TGCAGCGTTGACAGGGGATACTATGGCTACACCTTC.

J is TRBJ2-3 and V is TRBV6-6, with TRBD1 as a possible D gene (6 bases). The germline gives CDR1 MNHNY, CDR2 SVGAGI (reference sequence). V lost 6 bases to trimming and J lost 4 bases, with 14 bases between them. This CDR3 comprises 14 residues. CDR3 bases: TGTGCCAGCAGATACGGACAGTCCGCAGATACGCAGTATTTT. It specifies CASRYGQSADTQYF.

The V gene is TRBV19, the J gene TRBJ1-2, with 7 bases aligning to TRBD1. The CDR3 sequence is 12 residues long. The V gene's germline CDR1 is LNHDA and CDR2 SQIVND (reference sequence). V was pared by 7 bases and J by 8 bases, with 7 bases of the junction left unmatched. CDR3 sequence: CASNHRGGGYTF. The CDR3 DNA sequence: TGTGCCAGTAACCACAGGGGAGGAGGCTACACCTTC.

This rearrangement joins TRBV15 to TRBJ1-1; 10 positions agree with TRBD1. Looked up from germline, CDR1 is LNHNV and CDR2 is YYDKDF (reference sequence). V lost 0 bases and J lost 1; bases outside the gene matches: 11. The CDR3 sequence is 19 residues long. This CDR3 reads CATSRDLGTGVVGNTEAFF. The CDR3 coding sequence is TGTGCCACCAGCAGAGATCTGGGGACAGGGGTCGTAGGGAACACTGAAGCTTTCTTT. Full variable domain (remainder filled in from reference TRBV15 and TRBJ1-1): DAMVIQNPRYQVTQFGKPVTLSCSQTLNHNVMYWYQQKSSQAPKLLFHYYDKDFNNEADTPDNFQSRRPNTSFCFLDIRSPGLGDTAMYLCATSRDLGTGVVGNTEAFFGQGTRLTVV.

The chain is built from TRBV6-1 and TRBJ2-3; 9 bases match TRBD2. Trimming cost V 6 bases and J 8 bases; bases outside gene matches: 12. The CDR3 runs to 15 residues. Germline V gene sequence: CDR1 MNHNS, CDR2 SASEGT. The CDR3 is CASRDSGGGRGTQYF. The CDR3 DNA reads as TGTGCCAGCAGAGATAGCGGGGGTGGACGGGGTACGCAGTATTTT.

J is TRBJ1-1 and V is TRBV5-1; D is undetermined. V was trimmed by 5 bases and J by 7 bases, leaving 12 bases between them. Germline CDR1 is SGHRS and CDR2 is YFSETQ. This CDR3 has 12 residues. For the CDR3, the DNA is TGCGCCAGCAGGCTGCAGGAAGATGAAGCTTTCTTT. Amino acids: CASRLQEDEAFF.

This clone was recorded many times. The genes are TRBV12-5 and TRBJ1-2, with TRBD1 identical over 9 bases. Germline V gives CDR1 LGHNT, CDR2 FRNRAP. This CDR3 spans 13 amino acids. V lost 6 bases to trimming and J lost 8 bases; unmatched junction nucleotides: 7. CDR3 region: CASGNRGLGGYTF. Here the CDR3 DNA reads TGTGCTAGTGGAAACAGGGGGCTGGGAGGCTACACCTTC.

The chain carries TRBV27 and TRBJ2-5, with 11 bases aligning to TRBD2. The CDR3 has 14 amino acids. CDR1 and CDR2 from the germline V gene are MNHEY and SMNVEV (reference sequence). Trimming cost V 6 bases and J 5 bases; bases outside gene matches: 5. The CDR3 region has the DNA TGTGCCAGCAGAGCTAGCGGGGGGCTCGAGACCCAGTACTTC. Encoded protein: CASRASGGLETQYF.

The chain joins TRBV7-3 to TRBJ1-1; D remains unclear. V lost 5 bases and J 6 bases, leaving 13 bases between the germline ends. CDR1 is SGHTA, CDR2 FQGTGA, per germline. This CDR3 has 13 residues. The CDR3 is CASSKRTRAEAFF. CDR3 in DNA: TGTGCCAGCAGCAAGCGAACGAGGGCTGAAGCTTTCTTT.

The chain is built from TRBV25-1 and TRBJ1-5; TRBD1 agrees at 10 bases. The trim removed 3 bases at V and 6 bases at J, leaving 5 bases unmatched. CDR1 is MGHDK, CDR2 SYGVNS, per germline. The CDR3 totals 15 residues. Here the CDR3 DNA reads TGTGCCAGCAGTGACTCCGGGACAGGGGTTCAGCCCCAGCATTTT. Translating it yields CASSDSGTGVQPQHF. The full variable domain, with the rest looked up from reference TRBV25-1 and TRBJ1-5, is EADIYQTPRYLVIGTGKKITLECSQTMGHDKMYWYQQDPGMELHLIHYSYGVNSTEKGDLSSESTVSRIRTEHFPLTLESARPSHTSQYLCASSDSGTGVQPQHFGDGTRLSIL.

The V gene is TRBV9, the J gene TRBJ2-3; 7 bases map to TRBD2. The trim removed 7 bases at V and 0 bases at J, leaving 8 bases unmatched. The CDR3 totals 15 residues. The germline gives CDR1 SGDLS, CDR2 YYNGEE. The chain's CDR3 is CASGKTAGSTDTQYF. The CDR3 region has the DNA TGTGCCAGCGGAAAAACAGCGGGGAGCACAGATACGCAGTATTTT.

The V and J genes are TRBV13 and TRBJ2-1; weak D call: TRBD2 (7 bases). Between the trimmed V and J ends, which lost 8 bases and 0 bases, there was a span of 14 bases. This CDR3 is built from 15 residues. Germline V gene lookup returns CDR1 PRHDT and CDR2 FYEKMQ (reference sequence). The CDR3 loop reads CASDRGGDSYNEQFF. CDR3 nucleotides: TGTGCCAGCGATCGAGGGGGGGACTCCTACAATGAGCAGTTCTTC.

The chain recombines TRBV2 with TRBJ1-1; 7 bases agree with TRBD1. V was pared by 9 bases and J by 7 bases, with 5 bases of the junction left unmatched. The germline gives CDR1 SNHLY, CDR2 FYNNEI. This CDR3 has 11 residues. The CDR3 protein is CASRRQGEAFF. CDR3 nucleotide sequence: TGTGCCAGTCGACGACAGGGTGAAGCTTTCTTT.